This T cell receptor beta chain was captured in a study of cytomegalovirus exposure and HLA in healthy donors. The study, taken as a whole, reports: Associated with cytomegalovirus, according to the listing, were 150 to 200 TCR beta chains.

This clone was recorded once. Its specificity is not known. There are 20 residues in the CDR3. The V gene end was trimmed by 6 bases and the J gene end by 6 bases; junction bases not matched to a gene: 21. Germline loops: CDR1 WNHNN, CDR2 SYGVQD (reference sequence). The protocol was immunoSEQ multiplex PCR, while the TCRdb copy is restricted to in-frame clones and leaves out a portion. The sample has roughly 80,000 clones; 85% to 95% are singletons. The V and J genes are TRBV10-1 and TRBJ2-1, with 12 bases that match TRBD2. The origin of this receptor is a young man in good health and CMV-seronegative. Sequencing used PBMCs. The CDR3 bases are TGCGCCAGCAGCCACCCTAGCGGGGGGGCTCCCGGATGGGCTTTCAATGAGCAGTTCTTC. This translates into CASSHPSGGAPGWAFNEQFF.